The 5 T cell receptor beta chains below come from one sample, sequenced in a study of cytomegalovirus exposure and HLA in healthy donors. In the PCR, 60 Vbeta and 13 Jbeta primers were used. TCRdb keeps only in-frame clones here, not all; method: immunoSEQ multiplex PCR. This sample has 150,000 to 200,000 clones, with roughly 80% found just once. Specimen: PBMCs. Receptor source: a female donor in good health and CMV-seronegative.

The rearrangement links TRBV30 to TRBJ1-3; D is uncertain. Trimming took off 2 bases at V and 5 bases at J, with 7 bases between the two ends. CDR3 size: 12 residues. Germline values: CDR1 GTSNPN, CDR2 SVGIG (reference sequence). CDR3 sequence (DNA): TGTGCCTGGAGTTTGTGGCGAAACACCATATATTTT. Encoded protein: CAWSLWRNTIYF.

The V and J genes are TRBV6-6 and TRBJ2-7; TRBD2 is a possible D gene (5 bases). Germline V lookup: CDR1 MNHNY, CDR2 SVGAGI (reference sequence). Trimming shortened V by 2 bases and J by 1 base, and 9 bases separated the two germline ends. The CDR3 sequence is 14 residues long. The CDR3 DNA sequence: TGTGCCAGCAGTTACGGGCGGGTGTCCTACGAGCAGTACTTC. It specifies CASSYGRVSYEQYF.

The V and J genes are TRBV7-6 and TRBJ2-7, with TRBD2 matching over 7 bases. Germline V gene data show CDR1 as SGHVS and CDR2 as FNYEAQ. The V segment lost 1 base and the J segment 2 bases; nucleotides outside the gene matches: 8. The CDR3 has 16 residues. The CDR3 coding sequence is TGTGCCAGCAGCTTAGTACTCGGCGGGAGCACCTACGAGCAGTACTTC. Its translation: CASSLVLGGSTYEQYF.

The rearrangement links TRBV19 to TRBJ2-7; D perhaps matches TRBD1 (6 bases). The CDR3 sequence is 11 residues long. Germline CDR1 LNHDA, CDR2 SQIVND (reference sequence). With 7 bases removed from V and 4 bases from J, the gap between germline ends came to 8 bases. The CDR3 DNA follows: TGTGCCAGTACTCAGGGGTACGAGCAGTACTTC. As protein: CASTQGYEQYF.

CDR3 protein: CASSATGQGSYEQYF. In DNA, the CDR3 is TGTGCCAGCAGTGCCACGGGACAGGGCTCCTACGAGCAGTACTTC. This chain connects TRBV6-5 to TRBJ2-7; 9 bases map to TRBD1. The CDR3 runs 15 residues. Losses at the gene ends were 5 bases for V and 0 bases for J; bases not matched to a gene: 5. CDR1 and CDR2 (germline): MNHEY, SVGAGI.